This TCR beta chain was recovered during a study of T cells in Graves' hyperthyroidism and ophthalmopathy. Study-level points and caveats: By a 13 V-J model, ophthalmopathy was set apart from stable hyperthyroidism. Blood also contained most expanded thyroid clonotypes above 0.001.

A word on this clonotype: Its specificity is unknown.

The study enrolled patients aged 18 to 65 with newly diagnosed hyperthyroidism of under 2 months' duration. Uncontrolled infections, other autoimmune diseases, pregnancy or lactation led to exclusion of patients. The investigators amplified TCR beta CDR3 regions from RNA transcripts. RT-PCR in the first round (using the HTBI primer set) targeted the TCR CDR3. TCRdb reprocessed the multiplex PCR reads with MiXCR, giving one entry per CDR3 protein. Among some 600,000 distinct CDR3 sequences listed, 40% to 55% were seen once. The CDR3 loop spans 14 amino acids. Germline CDR1 reads SGHTA; CDR2 reads FQGNSA. V dropped 2 bases and J dropped 2 bases, with 10 bases sitting between them.

The chain has TRBV7-2 and TRBJ2-7, with D possibly matching TRBD1 (6 bases). What was sequenced was peripheral blood or thyroid tissue (not recorded which). The receptor was derived from a woman aged 18-29 years with Graves' hyperthyroidism. The CDR3 DNA reads as TGTGCCAGCAGCTTATCACAGGGTACCTACGAGCAGTACTTC. Its translation: CASSLSQGTYEQYF.